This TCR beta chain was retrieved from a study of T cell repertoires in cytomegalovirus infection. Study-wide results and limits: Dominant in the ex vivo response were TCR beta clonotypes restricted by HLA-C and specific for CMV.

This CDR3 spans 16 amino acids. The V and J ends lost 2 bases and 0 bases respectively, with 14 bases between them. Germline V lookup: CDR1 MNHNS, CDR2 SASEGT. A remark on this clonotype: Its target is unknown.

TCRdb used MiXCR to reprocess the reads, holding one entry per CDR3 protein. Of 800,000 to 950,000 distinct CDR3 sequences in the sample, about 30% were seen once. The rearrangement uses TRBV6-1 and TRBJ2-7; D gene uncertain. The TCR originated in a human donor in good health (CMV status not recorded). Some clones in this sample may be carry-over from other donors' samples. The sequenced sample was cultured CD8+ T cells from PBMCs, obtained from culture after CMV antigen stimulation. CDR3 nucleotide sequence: TGTGCCAGCAGTGAAATCGGGTTTAGGTCCTCCTACGAGCAGTACTTC. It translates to CASSEIGFRSSYEQYF.